This T cell receptor beta chain was profiled in a study of human T cells and chemical hapten exposure. This clonotype was recorded a few times. Its antigen is not identified. Germline assignment: CDR1 SGDLS and CDR2 YYNGEE. The V and J ends lost 4 bases and 0 bases, in that order; junction bases with no gene match: 4. This CDR3 is built from 17 residues. Using its own MiXCR run on the RACE reads, TCRdb lists one record per CDR3 protein. The top ten hold 2.3% of the sample, which has more than 250,000 distinct CDR3 sequences, approximately 8.4% seen once. Study outcomes and limitations: Sensitizing with DPC caused no change in TCRs above 1 in 1000 frequency.

The sample's time point: pre-sensitization, week 0. Described treatment: therapeutic diphenylcyclopropenone sensitization with weekly scalp DPC. Investigators collected blood before applying each patch test. The V and J genes are TRBV9 and TRBJ2-3; 14 bases are a match to TRBD2. The TCR comes from a woman in her forties with alopecia areata. Some clones in this sample may be carry-over from other donors' samples. The sequencing here drew on whole blood, taken in connection with sensitization to the hapten diphenylcyclopropenone (DPC). CDR3 DNA sequence: TGTGCCAGCAGCTCAGGGACTAGCGGGAGAAGCACAGATACGCAGTATTTT. Its translation: CASSSGTSGRSTDTQYF. The full variable domain, its missing parts supplied by reference TRBV9 and TRBJ2-3, is DSGVTQTPKHLITATGQRVTLRCSPRSGDLSVYWYQQSLDQGLQFLIQYYNGEERAKGNILERFSAQQFPDLHSELNLSSLELGDSALYFCASSSGTSGRSTDTQYFGPGTRLTVL.